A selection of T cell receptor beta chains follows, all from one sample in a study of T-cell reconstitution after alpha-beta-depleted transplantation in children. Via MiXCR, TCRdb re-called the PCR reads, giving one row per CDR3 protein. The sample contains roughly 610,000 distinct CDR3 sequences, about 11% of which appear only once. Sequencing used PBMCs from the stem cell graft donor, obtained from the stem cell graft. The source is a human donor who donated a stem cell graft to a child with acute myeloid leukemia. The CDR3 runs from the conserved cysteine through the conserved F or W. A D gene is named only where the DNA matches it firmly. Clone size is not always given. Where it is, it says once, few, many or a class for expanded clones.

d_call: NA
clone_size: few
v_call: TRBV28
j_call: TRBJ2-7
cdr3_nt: TGTGCCAGCAGTTCAAATTCAATGGGCTACGAGCAGTACTTC
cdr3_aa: CASSSNSMGYEQYF

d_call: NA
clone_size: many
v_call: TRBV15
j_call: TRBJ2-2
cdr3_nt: TGTGCCACCAGCAGAGGTGGAGGCCCCGGGGAGCTGTTTTTT
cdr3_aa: CATSRGGGPGELFF

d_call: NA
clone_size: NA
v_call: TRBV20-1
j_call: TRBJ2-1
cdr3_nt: TGCAGTGCCACCGACGGTAGGATGCAGTTCTTC
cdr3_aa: CSATDGRMQFF

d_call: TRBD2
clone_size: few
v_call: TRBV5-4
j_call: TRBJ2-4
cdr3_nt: TGTGCCAGCAGCGCCCTAGCGGGAGTACGAGACATTCAGTACTTC
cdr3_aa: CASSALAGVRDIQYF

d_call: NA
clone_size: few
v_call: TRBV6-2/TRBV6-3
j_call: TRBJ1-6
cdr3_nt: TGTGCCAGCAGTTACTCGATTCCGTCGACTGGCCTCCACTTT
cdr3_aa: CASSYSIPSTGLHF

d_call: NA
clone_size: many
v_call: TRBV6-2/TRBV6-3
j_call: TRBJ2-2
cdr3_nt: TGTGCCAGCAGTTACTCGTATCCGGTGGAGCTGTTTTTT
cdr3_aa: CASSYSYPVELFF

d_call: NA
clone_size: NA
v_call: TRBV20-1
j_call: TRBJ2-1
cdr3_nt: TGCAGTGCTCAAGTACAAGAGCAGTTCTTC
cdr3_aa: CSAQVQEQFF

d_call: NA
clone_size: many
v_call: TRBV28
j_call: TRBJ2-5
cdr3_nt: TGTGCCAGCAGTTTCATAGCAGTCCAAGAGACCCAGTACTTC
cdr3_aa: CASSFIAVQETQYF

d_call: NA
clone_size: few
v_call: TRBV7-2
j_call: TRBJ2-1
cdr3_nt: TGTGCCAGCAGCGGAGGGTTAGGCAACAATGAGCAGTTCTTC
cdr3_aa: CASSGGLGNNEQFF

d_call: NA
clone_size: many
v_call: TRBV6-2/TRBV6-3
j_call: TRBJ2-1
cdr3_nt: TGTGCCACCACTCGAGCTTTGGGAAACTACAATGAGCAGTTCTTC
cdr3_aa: CATTRALGNYNEQFF

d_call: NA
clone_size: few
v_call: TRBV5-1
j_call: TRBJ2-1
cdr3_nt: TGCGCCAGCTCCAAAACCTTCGACAGCTCCTACAATGAGCAGTTCTTC
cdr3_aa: CASSKTFDSSYNEQFF

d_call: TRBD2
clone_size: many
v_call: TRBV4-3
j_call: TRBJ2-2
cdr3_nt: TGCGCCAGCAGCCGAGAACTAGCGACCACCGGGGAGCTGTTTTTT
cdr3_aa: CASSRELATTGELFF

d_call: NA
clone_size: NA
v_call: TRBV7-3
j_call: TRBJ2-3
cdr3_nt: TGTGTCAGCAGCTTAGAACCCCGAGTGGATACGCAGTATTTT
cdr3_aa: CVSSLEPRVDTQYF

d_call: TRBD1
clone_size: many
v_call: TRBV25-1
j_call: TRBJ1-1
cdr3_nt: TGTGCCAGCAGTGAAACACCGGGACAGGGCAAACATGGAGCTTTCTTT
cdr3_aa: CASSETPGQGKHGAFF

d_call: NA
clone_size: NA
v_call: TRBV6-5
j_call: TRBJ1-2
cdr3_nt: TGTGCCAGCAGTTACTCGAGACAGAGCGGAGGCTACACCTTC
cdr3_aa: CASSYSRQSGGYTF

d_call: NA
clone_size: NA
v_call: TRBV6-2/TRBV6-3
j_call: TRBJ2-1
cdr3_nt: TGTGCCAGCAGTTACTCGAATCCAGGGCCTCCCTACAATGAGCAGTTCTTC
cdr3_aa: CASSYSNPGPPYNEQFF

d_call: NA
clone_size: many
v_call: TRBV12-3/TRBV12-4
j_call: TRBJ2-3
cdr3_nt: TGTGCCAGCAGTTTGGGTGGCGGGGCGAGCACAGATACGCAGTATTTT
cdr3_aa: CASSLGGGASTDTQYF

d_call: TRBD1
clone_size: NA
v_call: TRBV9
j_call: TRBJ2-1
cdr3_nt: TGTGCCAGCAGCGCAGGGACAGGGAGGTACAATGAGCAGTTCTTC
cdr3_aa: CASSAGTGRYNEQFF

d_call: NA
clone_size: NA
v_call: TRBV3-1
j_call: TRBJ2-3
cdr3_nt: TGTGCCAGCAGCCACCGTGGGACAGATACGCAGTATTTT
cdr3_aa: CASSHRGTDTQYF

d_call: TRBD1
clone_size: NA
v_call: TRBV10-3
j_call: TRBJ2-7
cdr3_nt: TGTGCCATCAGTGATCAAGGGACAGGGCTTTCCTACGAGCAGTACTTC
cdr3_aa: CAISDQGTGLSYEQYF

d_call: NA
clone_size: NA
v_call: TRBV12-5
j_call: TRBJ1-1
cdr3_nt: TGTGCTAGTGGTTTGGGGGGGATGAACACTGAAGCTTTCTTT
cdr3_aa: CASGLGGMNTEAFF

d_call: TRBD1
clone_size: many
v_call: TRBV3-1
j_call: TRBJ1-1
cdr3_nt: TGTGCCAGCAGCCCCCGAGACAGGGGGCGGACTGGGCCTGAAGCTTTCTTT
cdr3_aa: CASSPRDRGRTGPEAFF

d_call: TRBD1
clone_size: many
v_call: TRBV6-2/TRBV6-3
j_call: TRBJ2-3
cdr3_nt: TGTGCCAGCAACTTAAGGACAGGAGGCACAGATACGCAGTATTTT
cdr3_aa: CASNLRTGGTDTQYF

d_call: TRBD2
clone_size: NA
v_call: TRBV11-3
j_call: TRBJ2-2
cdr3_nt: TGTGCCAGCAGCTTAGATCCCTGGCGGGAGAAGACCGGGGAGCTGTTTTTT
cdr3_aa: CASSLDPWREKTGELFF

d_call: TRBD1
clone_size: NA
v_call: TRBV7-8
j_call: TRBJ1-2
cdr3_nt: TGTGCCAGCAGCTTAGGATCAGGGGGCATATATGGCTACACCTTC
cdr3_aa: CASSLGSGGIYGYTF

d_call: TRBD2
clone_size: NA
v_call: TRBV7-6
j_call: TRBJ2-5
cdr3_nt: TGTGCCAGCAGCTTGACTCCGGGACTAAGAACAGAGACCCAGTACTTC
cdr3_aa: CASSLTPGLRTETQYF

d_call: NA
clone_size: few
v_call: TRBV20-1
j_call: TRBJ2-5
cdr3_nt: TGCAGTGCTAGGCGGGGAGGACAGCTCCAAGAGACCCAGTACTTC
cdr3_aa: CSARRGGQLQETQYF

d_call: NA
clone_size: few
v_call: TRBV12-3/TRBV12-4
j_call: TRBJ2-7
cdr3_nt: TGTGCCAGCAGTTTTCAACAGGCCCCCTACGAGCAGTACTTC
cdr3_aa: CASSFQQAPYEQYF

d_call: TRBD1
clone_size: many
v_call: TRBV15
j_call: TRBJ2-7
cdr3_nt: TGTGCCACCAGCCTCGACAGGGCCTCCTACGAGCAGTACTTC
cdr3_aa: CATSLDRASYEQYF

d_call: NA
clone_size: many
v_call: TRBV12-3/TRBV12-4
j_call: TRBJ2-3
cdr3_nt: TGTGCCAGCAGTTTCAGGATTCCTAGCACAGATACGCAGTATTTT
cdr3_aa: CASSFRIPSTDTQYF

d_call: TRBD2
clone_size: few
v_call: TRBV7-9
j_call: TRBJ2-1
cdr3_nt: TGTGCCAGCAGCCTTATAGCGGGAGGTTTTAATGAGCAGTTCTTC
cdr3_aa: CASSLIAGGFNEQFF

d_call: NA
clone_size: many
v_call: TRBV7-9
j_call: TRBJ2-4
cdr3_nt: TGTGCCAGCAGCTTACCGGGTAGAGGCAAAAACATTCAGTACTTC
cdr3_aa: CASSLPGRGKNIQYF

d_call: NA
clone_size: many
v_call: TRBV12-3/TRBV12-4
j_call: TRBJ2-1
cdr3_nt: TGTGCCAGCAGTTATCGGTCCGGGGAGCAGTTCTTC
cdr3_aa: CASSYRSGEQFF

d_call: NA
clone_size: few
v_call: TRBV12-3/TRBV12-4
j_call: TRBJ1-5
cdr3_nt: TGTGCCAGCAGTCGAGGGGGGAACAATCAGCCCCAGCATTTT
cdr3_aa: CASSRGGNNQPQHF

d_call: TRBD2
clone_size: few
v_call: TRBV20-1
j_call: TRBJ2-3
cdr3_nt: TGCAGTGCTAGAGAACGGCATAGCGGGAGGGAGACAGATACGCAGTATTTT
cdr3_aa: CSARERHSGRETDTQYF

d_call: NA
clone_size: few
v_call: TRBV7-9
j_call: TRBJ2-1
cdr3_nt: TGTGCCAGCAGCTTTCTAGGTGAGGCCGGAGATGAGCAGTTCTTC
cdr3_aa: CASSFLGEAGDEQFF

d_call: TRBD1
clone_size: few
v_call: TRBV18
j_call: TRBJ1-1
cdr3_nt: TGTGCCAGCTCACCGCGATTACAGGGGGGGAACACTGAAGCTTTCTTT
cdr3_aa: CASSPRLQGGNTEAFF

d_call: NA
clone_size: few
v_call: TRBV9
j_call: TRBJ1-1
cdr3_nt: TGTGCCAGCAGCGCGGGCACCTACACTGAAGCTTTCTTT
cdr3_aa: CASSAGTYTEAFF

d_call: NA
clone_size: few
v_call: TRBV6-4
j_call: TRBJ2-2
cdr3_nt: TGTGCCAGCAGTGATAACTACTTAACCGGGGAGCTGTTTTTT
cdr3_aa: CASSDNYLTGELFF

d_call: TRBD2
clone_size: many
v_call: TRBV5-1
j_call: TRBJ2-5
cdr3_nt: TGCGCCAGCAGCTTGGCGACTAGCGGGGGCCAAGAGACCCAGTACTTC
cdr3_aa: CASSLATSGGQETQYF

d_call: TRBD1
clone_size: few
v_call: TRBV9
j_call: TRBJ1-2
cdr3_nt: TGTGCCAGCAGCGATTTCACAGGGGCTGGCTACACCTTC
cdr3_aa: CASSDFTGAGYTF

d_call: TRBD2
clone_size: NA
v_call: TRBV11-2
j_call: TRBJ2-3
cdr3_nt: TGTGCCAGCAGCTTAGCAGGCGGGAGGGCCTGGGATACGCAGTATTTT
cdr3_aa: CASSLAGGRAWDTQYF

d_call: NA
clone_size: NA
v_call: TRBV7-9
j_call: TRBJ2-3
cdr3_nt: TGTGCCAGCAGCTTATTCGGCCGGGACCCCAGCACAGATACGCAGTATTTT
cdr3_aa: CASSLFGRDPSTDTQYF

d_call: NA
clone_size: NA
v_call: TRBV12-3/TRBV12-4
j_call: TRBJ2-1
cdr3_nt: TGTGCCAGCAGCCGACCCCACCGGGAGTTCTTC
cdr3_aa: CASSRPHREFF

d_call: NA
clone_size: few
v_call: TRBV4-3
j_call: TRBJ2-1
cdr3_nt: TGCGCCAGCAGCCAAGATCGCGGGTCTACCTACAATGAGCAGTTCTTC
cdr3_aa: CASSQDRGSTYNEQFF

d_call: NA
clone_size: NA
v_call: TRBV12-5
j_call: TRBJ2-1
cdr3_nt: TGTGCTAGTGGCGGGATAGGGCGCAATGAGCAGTTCTTC
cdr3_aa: CASGGIGRNEQFF

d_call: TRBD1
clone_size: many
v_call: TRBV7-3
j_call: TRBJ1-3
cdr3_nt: TGTGCCAGCAGCTCGCTACACAGGGGCTCTGGAAACACCATATATTTT
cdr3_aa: CASSSLHRGSGNTIYF

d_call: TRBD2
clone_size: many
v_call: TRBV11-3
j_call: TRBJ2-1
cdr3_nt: TGTGCCAGCAGCTTAGGGGACTATTACAATGAGCAGTTCTTC
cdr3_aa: CASSLGDYYNEQFF

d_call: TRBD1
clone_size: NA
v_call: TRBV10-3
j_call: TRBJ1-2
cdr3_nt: TGTGCCATCAGTTTGGACAGGGGGGTCAACTATGGCTACACCTTC
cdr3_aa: CAISLDRGVNYGYTF

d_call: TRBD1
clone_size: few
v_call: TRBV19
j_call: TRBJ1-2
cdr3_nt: TGTGCCAGTAGTATAGATCGCACAGGGGCTGATGGCTACACCTTC
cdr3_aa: CASSIDRTGADGYTF

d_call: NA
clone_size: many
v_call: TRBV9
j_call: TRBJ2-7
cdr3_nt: TGTGCCAGCAGTAAGCTGATGGGCGAGCAGTACTTC
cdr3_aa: CASSKLMGEQYF

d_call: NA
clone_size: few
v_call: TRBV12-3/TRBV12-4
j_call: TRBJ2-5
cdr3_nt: TGTGCCAGCAGTTTCGGGCGGGGCATCCAAGAGACCCAGTACTTC
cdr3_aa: CASSFGRGIQETQYF

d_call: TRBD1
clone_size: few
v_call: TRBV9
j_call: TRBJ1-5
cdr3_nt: TGTGCCAGCAGCACGTGGGACAGGGGGCCTCCTTATCAGCCCCAGCATTTT
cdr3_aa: CASSTWDRGPPYQPQHF

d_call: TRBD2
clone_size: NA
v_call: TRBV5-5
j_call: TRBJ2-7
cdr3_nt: TGTGCCAGCAGCTTGGTCCGGGCTAGCGGAATACTACCCTACGAGCAGTACTTC
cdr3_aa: CASSLVRASGILPYEQYF

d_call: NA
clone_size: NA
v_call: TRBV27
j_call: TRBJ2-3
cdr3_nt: TGTGCCAGCAGTTTCAAAACCCGGGACACCTACACAGATACGCAGTATTTT
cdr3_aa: CASSFKTRDTYTDTQYF

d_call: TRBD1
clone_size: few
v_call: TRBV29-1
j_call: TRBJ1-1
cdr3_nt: TGCAGCCCCCAAACAGGGGCGAACACTGAAGCTTTCTTT
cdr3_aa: CSPQTGANTEAFF

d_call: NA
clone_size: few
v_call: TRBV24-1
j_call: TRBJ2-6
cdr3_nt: TGTGCCACCGGAGCCTCTTCTGGGGCCAACGTCCTGACTTTC
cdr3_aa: CATGASSGANVLTF

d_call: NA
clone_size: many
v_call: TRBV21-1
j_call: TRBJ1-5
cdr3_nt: TGTGCCAGCAGCAAAATTCCGCCCAAAGGAGCCAAGAATAGCAATCAGCCCCAGCATTTT
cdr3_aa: CASSKIPPKGAKNSNQPQHF

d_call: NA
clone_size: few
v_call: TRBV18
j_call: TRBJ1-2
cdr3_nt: TGTGCCAGCTCACCACAGGGGACCGCCGGCGGCTACACCTTC
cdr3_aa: CASSPQGTAGGYTF

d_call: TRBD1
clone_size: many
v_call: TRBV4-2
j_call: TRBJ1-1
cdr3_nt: TGTGCCAGCAGCAAACGGGGAACAGGGGGGGGCACTGAAGCTTTCTTT
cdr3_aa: CASSKRGTGGGTEAFF